The next 30 T cell receptor beta chains were all read from a single sample in a study of CD8 T cells in Susac syndrome. Reverse transcription of about 0.45 to 1 ug RNA used random hexamers. TCRdb analysed the immunoSEQ multiplex PCR reads with MiXCR anew, one entry per CDR3 protein. The sample lists about 180,000 distinct CDR3 sequences; roughly 92% were seen once. Sequences were obtained from CD4+ T cells from PBMCs. Receptor source: a human donor with Susac syndrome.

The rearrangement links TRBV3-1 to TRBJ1-6, with no clear D. The V end was cut by 4 bases, the J end by 7 bases, with 11 bases between. CDR1 and CDR2 from the germline V gene are LGHDT and YNNKEL (reference sequence). The CDR3 has 14 amino acids. As DNA, the CDR3 is TGTGCCAGCAGCCGGGAATCGCCGAATTCACCCCTCCACTTT. Translated, it gives CASSRESPNSPLHF.

The chain carries TRBV7-3 and TRBJ1-2, with D hard to call. Germline loops: CDR1 SGHTA, CDR2 FQGTGA. This CDR3 region has 13 residues. V lost 0 bases and J lost 5, with 7 bases in between. Here the CDR3 reads CASSLTEGYGYTF. For the CDR3, the DNA is TGTGCCAGCAGCTTAACTGAGGGTTATGGCTACACCTTC.

The rearrangement joins TRBV5-1 to TRBJ2-5; 8 positions agree with TRBD2. This CDR3 is 16 amino acids long. V lost 4 bases, J lost 3 bases, and 11 bases stayed unmatched. Germline V gene data show CDR1 as SGHRS and CDR2 as YFSETQ. CDR3 sequence reads: CASSPLPAGAEETQYF. The CDR3 nucleotides are TGCGCCAGCAGCCCCCTCCCAGCGGGGGCCGAAGAGACCCAGTACTTC.

This chain uses TRBV6-5 with TRBJ1-1; D not resolved. This CDR3 spans 13 amino acids. Trimming left V 4 bases short and J 5 bases short, with 11 bases between. Germline values: CDR1 MNHEY, CDR2 SVGAGI. This CDR3 is CASSSPTRTEAFF. DNA for the CDR3: TGTGCCAGCAGTTCACCGACCAGAACTGAAGCTTTCTTT.

The chain uses TRBV12-3 or TRBV12-4 and TRBJ1-4; no firm D call. The V and J ends lost 1 base and 7 bases respectively, with 7 bases between them. The CDR3 totals 13 residues. CDR3 in amino acids: CASSLEGGEKLFF. CDR3 DNA sequence: TGTGCCAGCAGTTTAGAGGGAGGTGAAAAACTGTTTTTT.

The CDR3 loop is CASSFWQGNTEAFF. Here the CDR3 DNA reads TGTGCCAGCAGTTTTTGGCAGGGAAACACTGAAGCTTTCTTT. The V and J genes are TRBV12-3 or TRBV12-4 and TRBJ1-1; the D gene is possibly TRBD1 (5 bases). V shed 3 bases and J shed 2 bases, with 10 bases lying between them. The CDR3 covers 14 residues.

The J gene is TRBJ2-5, the V gene TRBV6-5; 10 bases align to TRBD2. This CDR3 region has 15 residues. Germline CDR1 MNHEY, CDR2 SVGAGI. V trimming: 6 bases; J trimming: 4 bases; junction bases outside the gene matches: 8. CDR3 region: CASRPSGGALETQYF. The CDR3 DNA sequence: TGTGCCAGCAGACCCAGCGGGGGGGCGTTAGAGACCCAGTACTTC.

The CDR3 nucleotides read TGTGCCAGTCTGGGGGTAGGGGCCAACGTCCTGACTTTC. This encodes CASLGVGANVLTF. The genes are TRBV10-3 and TRBJ2-6, with D possibly being TRBD1 or TRBD2 (5 bases each). CDR1 ENHRY and CDR2 SYGVKD come from the germline V gene. V lost 10 bases, J lost 4 bases, and 11 bases lay in between. The CDR3 contains 13 residues.

The chain is built from TRBV12-3 or TRBV12-4 and TRBJ2-5; D might be TRBD1 (6 bases). The V and J ends lost 2 bases and 10 bases respectively, with 17 bases between them. The CDR3 has 14 amino acids. The CDR3 spells CASSLMARRGGQYF. The CDR3 DNA reads as TGTGCCAGCAGTTTAATGGCCCGGAGAGGGGGCCAGTACTTC.

This clonotype was seen once. The genes are TRBV7-9 and TRBJ1-2; D possibly corresponds to TRBD1 (5 bases). This CDR3 spans 14 amino acids. V was clipped by 2 bases and J by 3 bases, with 10 bases between them. Germline V gene sequence: CDR1 SEHNR, CDR2 FQNEAQ (reference sequence). The CDR3 is CASSLRDGDYGYTF. The CDR3 nucleotides read TGTGCCAGCAGCTTAAGGGACGGTGACTATGGCTACACCTTC. Supplemented by reference TRBV7-9 and TRBJ1-2, the full variable domain reads DTGVSQNPRHKITKRGQNVTFRCDPISEHNRLYWYRQTLGQGPEFLTYFQNEAQLEKSRLLSDRFSAERPKGSFSTLEIQRTEQGDSAMYLCASSLRDGDYGYTFGSGTRLTVV.

V gene TRBV7-9 combines with J gene TRBJ1-1; D call uncertain. CDR3 length equals 10 residues. Trimming cost V 10 bases and J 1 base, with 4 bases left between them. Germline loops: CDR1 SEHNR, CDR2 FQNEAQ (reference sequence). Here the CDR3 DNA reads TGTGCCACCCCGAACACTGAAGCTTTCTTT. It encodes CATPNTEAFF.

The V and J genes are TRBV5-4 and TRBJ2-1; 15 bases match TRBD2. V lost 0 bases to trimming and J lost 10 bases; unmatched junction nucleotides: 5. The V gene's germline CDR1 is SGHNT and CDR2 YYREEE (reference sequence). This CDR3 comprises 16 residues. CDR3 amino acids: CASSLGTSGGAREQFF. As DNA, the CDR3 is TGTGCCAGCAGCTTGGGGACTAGCGGGGGGGCCAGGGAGCAGTTCTTC.

The chain is built from TRBV19 and TRBJ2-3, with D perhaps matching TRBD2 (5 bases). Trimming stripped 3 bases from V and 6 bases from J, with 13 bases between. The CDR3 consists of 14 residues. Germline assignment: CDR1 LNHDA and CDR2 SQIVND (reference sequence). CDR3 bases: TGTGCCAGTAGTATTGGAGGACCTTTTGATACGCAGTATTTT. Translation gives CASSIGGPFDTQYF.

J is TRBJ2-1 and V is TRBV2; D is undetermined. Germline CDR1 is SNHLY and CDR2 is FYNNEI. This CDR3 has 13 amino acids. The V end was cut by 7 bases, the J end by 4 bases, with 11 bases between. The CDR3 spells CASIPPGYNEQFF. In DNA, the CDR3 is TGTGCCAGCATCCCCCCCGGATACAATGAGCAGTTCTTC.

DNA for the CDR3: TGCGCCAGCCTTCCCGGAGGCCAAGGGGAGGGGACCCAGTACTTC. Translation: CASLPGGQGEGTQYF. The V gene is TRBV5-1, the J gene TRBJ2-5; 7 bases agree with TRBD2. The CDR3 has 15 amino acids. With 7 bases clipped from V and 7 bases from J, the junction kept 16 bases outside the gene matches. Germline values: CDR1 SGHRS, CDR2 YFSETQ.

This clonotype appeared a single time. This chain links TRBV29-1 with TRBJ2-2; D might be TRBD1 (6 bases). Germline V gives CDR1 SQVTM, CDR2 ANQGSEA. V was trimmed by 7 bases and J by 4 bases, leaving 16 bases between them. The CDR3 is made up of 14 amino acids. The DNA of the CDR3 is TGCAGCGCCCGGGACACTTCGGGCACCGGGGAGCTGTTTTTT. Translation gives CSARDTSGTGELFF.

The V call is TRBV2, the J call TRBJ1-6, with D perhaps TRBD1 (5 bases). V lost 5 bases to trimming and J lost 13 bases, with 12 bases between them. This CDR3 is built from 12 residues. Germline assignment: CDR1 SNHLY and CDR2 FYNNEI. CDR3 sequence: CASSNQGLPLHF. The DNA of the CDR3 is TGTGCCAGCAGTAACCAGGGCCTGCCCCTCCACTTT.

J is TRBJ2-1 and V is TRBV20-1, with D tentatively TRBD1 (6 bases). CDR3 length: 15 amino acids. In germline, CDR1 is DFQATT, CDR2 SNEGSKA (reference sequence). V lost 2 bases, J lost 5 bases, and 16 bases lay in between. This CDR3 reads CSARRFMGANNEQFF. The CDR3 coding sequence is TGCAGTGCTAGAAGGTTCATGGGGGCTAACAATGAGCAGTTCTTC.

This chain connects TRBV6-2 or TRBV6-3 to TRBJ2-2; D ambiguous. CDR3 length equals 12 residues. From germline, CDR1 is MNHEY and CDR2 SVGEGT. V was clipped by 7 bases and J by 5 bases, with 8 bases between them. The CDR3, as DNA: TGTGCCAGCACCACGAGGACCGGGGAGCTGTTTTTT. It specifies CASTTRTGELFF.

The chain joins TRBV9 to TRBJ1-5; TRBD1 might be the D (6 bases). Germline CDR1 is SGDLS and CDR2 is YYNGEE. The CDR3 runs 14 residues. V was trimmed by 3 bases and J by 6 bases, leaving 13 bases between them. CDR3: CASSARDNFQPQHF. The CDR3 coding sequence is TGTGCCAGCAGCGCCCGGGACAACTTTCAGCCCCAGCATTTT.

V gene TRBV30 combines with J gene TRBJ2-3; no clear D gene. CDR3 length: 17 amino acids. Germline assignment: CDR1 GTSNPN and CDR2 SVGIG (reference sequence). V shed 5 bases and J shed 0 bases, with 21 bases lying between them. As DNA, the CDR3 is TGTGCCTGGGATTCTCTTCGGACGCACCCTAGCACAGATACGCAGTATTTT. Protein product: CAWDSLRTHPSTDTQYF.

This clonotype was picked up one time. The genes are TRBV9 and TRBJ2-5; no firm D call. The CDR3 consists of 14 residues. V was shortened by 0 bases and J by 4 bases, with 10 bases between the two germline ends. Germline V gene sequence: CDR1 SGDLS, CDR2 YYNGEE. The CDR3 sequence: CASSVGSSLETQYF. The CDR3 coding sequence is TGTGCCAGCAGCGTAGGGAGTAGTCTAGAGACCCAGTACTTC.

J is TRBJ1-1 and V is TRBV5-6; D not resolved. There are 17 residues in the CDR3. Germline lookup yields CDR1 SGHDT and CDR2 YYEEEE. Trimming cost V 3 bases and J 3 bases, with 21 bases left between them. The CDR3 sequence is CASSWRSGNRLHTEAFF. The CDR3 DNA sequence: TGTGCCAGCAGCTGGCGGTCCGGGAATAGATTGCACACTGAAGCTTTCTTT.

The chain carries TRBV5-1 and TRBJ1-3; weak D call: TRBD1 (5 bases). Trimming took 4 bases from V and 0 from J, leaving 11 bases between them. Germline loops: CDR1 SGHRS, CDR2 YFSETQ. This CDR3 spans 15 amino acids. The CDR3, as DNA: TGCGCCAGCAGCCGGGACGGGCCCTCTGGAAACACCATATATTTT. Translation gives CASSRDGPSGNTIYF.

In DNA, the CDR3 is TGTGCCATCGCAGACAGGGTGTCAGATACGCAGTATTTT. Its protein is CAIADRVSDTQYF. This rearrangement joins TRBV19 to TRBJ2-3; 7 nucleotides line up with TRBD1. This CDR3 is built from 13 residues. Germline V lookup: CDR1 LNHDA, CDR2 SQIVND (reference sequence). The V and J ends lost 10 bases and 4 bases, in that order; junction bases with no gene match: 8.

The gene calls are TRBV12-5 and TRBJ2-1; the D gene is possibly TRBD2 (6 bases). Germline assignment: CDR1 LGHNT and CDR2 FRNRAP. V was trimmed by 3 bases and J by 2 bases, leaving 17 bases between them. The CDR3 totals 17 residues. CDR3 DNA: TGTGCTAGTGGTTTTCTGTTGGAGGGGAAGACCTACAATGAGCAGTTCTTC. This gives the protein CASGFLLEGKTYNEQFF. Filled out from reference TRBV12-5 and TRBJ2-1, the complete variable domain reads DARVTQTPRHKVTEMGQEVTMRCQPILGHNTVFWYRQTMMQGLELLAYFRNRAPLDDSGMPKDRFSAEMPDATLATLKIQPSEPRDSAVYFCASGFLLEGKTYNEQFFGPGTRLTVL.

CDR3 nucleotides: TGCGCCAGCAGCCATCGATGGGGACAGGGTGAGGATGGCTACACCTTC. Translating gives CASSHRWGQGEDGYTF. The chain employs TRBV4-3 and TRBJ1-2; 9 bases align to TRBD1. Trimming removed 3 bases from V and 6 bases from J; junction bases left unmatched: 11. Germline V CDR1 and CDR2: LGHNA, YSLEER. The CDR3 runs 16 residues.

This chain joins TRBV20-1 and TRBJ1-1; 7 nucleotides agree with TRBD1. With V trimmed by 0 bases and J by 5 bases, 9 bases remained unmatched. The germline CDR1 and CDR2 sequences are DFQATT and SNEGSKA (reference sequence). The CDR3 sequence is 15 residues long. In DNA, the CDR3 is TGCAGTGCTAGAGACCCGACAGGGCCGGGGACTGAAGCTTTCTTT. Translation: CSARDPTGPGTEAFF.

This chain joins TRBV9 and TRBJ2-1; D uncertain. The germline V gene has CDR1 SGDLS and CDR2 YYNGEE. This CDR3 region has 14 residues. V gave up 0 bases and J gave up 7 bases, with 11 bases separating them. This CDR3 reads CASSVVPQRNEQFF. CDR3 DNA sequence: TGTGCCAGCAGCGTAGTCCCACAGAGGAATGAGCAGTTCTTC.

The rearrangement links TRBV2 to TRBJ2-1; D perhaps matches TRBD1 (6 bases). The germline V gene has CDR1 SNHLY and CDR2 FYNNEI. Trimming took off 6 bases at V and 8 bases at J, with 11 bases between the two ends. The CDR3 spans 12 residues. The CDR3 nucleotides are TGTGCCAGCAGACTACAGGGCGATGAGCAGTTCTTC. This codes for CASRLQGDEQFF. The full variable domain, rest sourced from reference TRBV2 and TRBJ2-1, is EPEVTQTPSHQVTQMGQEVILRCVPISNHLYFYWYRQILGQKVEFLVSFYNNEISEKSEIFDDQFSVERPDGSNFTLKIRSTKLEDSAMYFCASRLQGDEQFFGPGTRLTVL.